This T cell receptor (beta chain) was captured by sequencing in a study of T-cell reconstitution after alpha-beta-depleted transplantation in children. The library targeted TCRbeta and was prepared with unique molecular identifiers. In TCRdb, the PCR reads were re-called with MiXCR into one record per CDR3 protein. The profile shows some 640,000 distinct CDR3 sequences, 16% of them singletons. As regards this clonotype: A much larger clone lies one base from this, so it may be a read error. This CDR3 fails to terminate in the conserved phenylalanine or tryptophan, so it likely reflects a read error.

The V gene lost 4 bases and the J gene lost 5 bases, with 17 bases spanning the gap. CDR3 length equals 15 residues. Sequenced material: PBMCs from the stem cell graft donor, taken from the stem cell graft. The chain combines TRBV12-3 or TRBV12-4 with TRBJ1-1; no firm D call. The receptor was derived from a human donor who donated a stem cell graft to a child with acute myeloid leukemia. CDR3 protein: CASSSGGGYGTEAFV. CDR3 nucleotides: TGTGCCAGCAGTTCCGGAGGCGGGTACGGGACTGAAGCTTTCGTT.